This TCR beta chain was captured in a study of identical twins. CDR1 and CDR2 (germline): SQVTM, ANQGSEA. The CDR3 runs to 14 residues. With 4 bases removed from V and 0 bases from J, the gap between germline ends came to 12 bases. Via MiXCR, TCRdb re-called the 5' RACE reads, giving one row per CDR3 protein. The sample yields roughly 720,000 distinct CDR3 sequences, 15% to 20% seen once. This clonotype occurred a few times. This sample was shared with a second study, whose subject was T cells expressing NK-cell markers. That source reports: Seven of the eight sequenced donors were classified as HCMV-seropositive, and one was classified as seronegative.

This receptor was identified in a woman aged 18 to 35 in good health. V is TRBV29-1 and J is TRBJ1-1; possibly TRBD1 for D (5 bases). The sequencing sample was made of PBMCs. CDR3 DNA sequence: TGCAGCGTTGTTAACAGGCCCCTGAACACTGAAGCTTTCTTT. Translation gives CSVVNRPLNTEAFF.